One sample yielded the 28 T cell receptor beta chains listed below, sequenced in a study of T cells in Graves' hyperthyroidism and ophthalmopathy. TCR beta CDR3 regions were amplified from RNA transcripts. HTBI primers drove first-round RT-PCR of the TCR CDR3. TCRdb re-analysed the multiplex PCR reads in MiXCR, keeping a single row per CDR3 protein. The data hold under 450,000 distinct CDR3 sequences, with 13% observed a single time. Material for sequencing was blood. These receptors all stem from a man aged 25 to 40 with Graves' hyperthyroidism that later progressed to Graves' ophthalmopathy.

This clonotype appeared a few times. The J gene is TRBJ1-2, the V gene TRBV9; no firm D call. Trimming left V 4 bases short and J 9 bases short, with 16 bases between. The germline V gene encodes CDR1 SGDLS and CDR2 YYNGEE. The CDR3 length is 13 residues. The CDR3 sequence: CASSPQGPPSYTF. CDR3 DNA: TGTGCCAGCAGCCCCCAAGGGCCCCCGAGCTACACCTTC.

J is TRBJ2-1 and V is TRBV7-8; D is perhaps TRBD2 (6 bases). Germline CDR1 and CDR2: SGHVS and FQNEAQ. This CDR3 region has 15 residues. V was shortened by 1 base and J by 6 bases, with 13 bases between the two germline ends. The CDR3 here is CASSLVAGSVNEQFF. CDR3 in DNA: TGTGCCAGCAGCTTAGTTGCGGGGTCGGTCAATGAGCAGTTCTTC. The complete variable domain, with remaining parts taken from reference TRBV7-8 and TRBJ2-1, reads GAGVSQSPRYKVAKRGQDVALRCDPISGHVSLFWYQQALGQGPEFLTYFQNEAQLDKSGLPSDRFFAERPEGSVSTLKIQRTQQEDSAVYLCASSLVAGSVNEQFFGPGTRLTVL.

This clonotype was seen many times. The chain carries TRBV7-3 and TRBJ2-7; TRBD2 matches 13 bases. V lost 4 bases, J lost 2 bases, and 2 bases stayed unmatched. This CDR3 is 15 amino acids long. Germline V gene sequence: CDR1 SGHTA, CDR2 FQGTGA. This CDR3 is CASSSGLAGTYEQYF. The CDR3, as DNA: TGTGCCAGCAGCTCGGGACTAGCGGGGACCTACGAGCAGTACTTC. Full variable domain (remainder filled in from reference TRBV7-3 and TRBJ2-7): GAGVSQTPSNKVTEKGKYVELRCDPISGHTALYWYRQSLGQGPEFLIYFQGTGAADDSGLPNDRFFAVRPEGSVSTLKIQRTERGDSAVYLCASSSGLAGTYEQYFGPGTRLTVT.

The sample holds many counts of this clonotype. The CDR3, as DNA: TGTGCCAGCAGGAAGGACACCGGGGACTCTGAAGCTTTCTTT. Translated: CASRKDTGDSEAFF. The chain carries TRBV6-1 and TRBJ1-1, with D maybe TRBD1 (5 bases). The germline gives CDR1 MNHNS, CDR2 SASEGT. With 6 bases removed from V and 6 bases from J, the gap between germline ends came to 17 bases. There are 14 residues in the CDR3.

This clonotype was seen repeatedly, ten times or more. V usage is TRBV28 and J usage is TRBJ2-7; 11 nucleotides agree with TRBD1. The CDR3 sequence is 14 residues long. Per the germline V gene, CDR1 is MDHEN and CDR2 is SYDVKM. The V gene end was trimmed by 8 bases and the J gene end by 0 bases; junction bases not matched to a gene: 3. This chain's CDR3 is CASRTGGSSYEQYF. As DNA, the CDR3 is TGTGCCAGCCGGACAGGGGGCAGCTCCTACGAGCAGTACTTC.

At least ten counts were recorded for this clonotype. The chain is built from TRBV2 and TRBJ2-7, with unresolved D. CDR1 and CDR2 (germline): SNHLY, FYNNEI. The CDR3 consists of 14 residues. The V end lost 3 bases, the J end lost 5 bases, and 14 bases lay between the germline ends. The CDR3 bases are TGTGCCAGCAGTGAGCAAGGGCCCCTTGACGAGCAGTACTTC. This encodes CASSEQGPLDEQYF. The variable domain in full, completed from reference TRBV2 and TRBJ2-7, reads EPEVTQTPSHQVTQMGQEVILRCVPISNHLYFYWYRQILGQKVEFLVSFYNNEISEKSEIFDDQFSVERPDGSNFTLKIRSTKLEDSAMYFCASSEQGPLDEQYFGPGTRLTVT.

This sequence joins TRBV5-1 and TRBJ2-5; no clear D gene. The germline gives CDR1 SGHRS, CDR2 YFSETQ. Trimming pared 0 bases from V and 6 bases from J, leaving 6 bases between. This CDR3 is built from 12 residues. The CDR3 region is CASSLEVQTQYF. The CDR3 DNA follows: TGCGCCAGCAGCTTGGAGGTGCAGACCCAGTACTTC. The full variable domain, rest sourced from reference TRBV5-1 and TRBJ2-5, is KAGVTQTPRYLIKTRGQQVTLSCSPISGHRSVSWYQQTPGQGLQFLFEYFSETQRNKGNFPGRFSGRQFSNSRSEMNVSTLELGDSALYLCASSLEVQTQYFGPGTRLLVL.

This clonotype was counted a few times. The junction does not match germline at one end; this may be a read error. The chain combines TRBV15 with TRBJ2-3; D is perhaps TRBD1 or TRBD2 (5 bases each). CDR3 size: 14 residues. Germline V gene data show CDR1 as LNHNV and CDR2 as YYDKDF (reference sequence). The CDR3 DNA reads TGTGCCGCCAGGGTCGTCGGGAAGGGAGATACGCAGTATTTT. It yields the protein CAARVVGKGDTQYF.

V and J are TRBV2 and TRBJ2-3; 8 bases agree with TRBD1. The CDR3 totals 16 residues. V was pared by 6 bases and J by 1 base, with 9 bases of the junction left unmatched. Germline V gene sequence: CDR1 SNHLY, CDR2 FYNNEI. The CDR3 loop reads CASRPNRGIRTDTQYF. For the CDR3, the DNA is TGTGCCAGCAGACCCAACAGGGGGATACGCACAGATACGCAGTATTTT.

Many counts were recorded for this clonotype. The J gene is TRBJ1-3, the V gene TRBV5-1; D gene unclear. The CDR3 sequence is 13 residues long. Germline V lookup: CDR1 SGHRS, CDR2 YFSETQ. Between the trimmed V and J ends, which lost 4 bases and 3 bases, there was a span of 8 bases. The CDR3 DNA reads TGCGCCAGCAGCATTGGACTTGGAAACACCATATATTTT. This translates into CASSIGLGNTIYF.

Only a few counts were recorded for this clonotype. The chain has TRBV7-9 and TRBJ2-3; D call uncertain. The length of the CDR3 is 13 residues. In germline, CDR1 is SEHNR, CDR2 FQNEAQ (reference sequence). Trimming left V 4 bases short and J 5 bases short, with 10 bases between. CDR3 residues: CASSSPAVDTQYF. As DNA, the CDR3 is TGTGCCAGCAGCTCCCCGGCTGTAGATACGCAGTATTTT.

This clonotype has ten or more counts. The chain's CDR3 is CATSREVSSMNTEAFF. CDR3 DNA: TGTGCCACCAGCAGAGAGGTGAGCAGCATGAACACTGAAGCTTTCTTT. The chain is built from TRBV15 and TRBJ1-1; D unclear. V was clipped by 0 bases and J by 0 bases, with 11 bases between them. CDR1 is LNHNV and CDR2 is YYDKDF in the germline V gene (reference sequence). CDR3 length: 16 amino acids.

This clonotype was counted ten times or more. The chain couples TRBV6-1 to TRBJ1-6; no definite D call. V lost 4 bases and J 5 bases, leaving 9 bases between the germline ends. The CDR3 is made up of 14 amino acids. CDR1 is MNHNS and CDR2 is SASEGT in the germline V gene. Here the CDR3 reads CASSASRNNSPLHF. The DNA for the CDR3 is TGTGCCAGCAGTGCCTCCAGGAATAATTCACCCCTCCACTTT.

This clonotype was seen at least ten times. The V and J genes are TRBV5-1 and TRBJ2-1, with 10 nucleotides matching TRBD1. The length of the CDR3 is 13 residues. The germline gives CDR1 SGHRS, CDR2 YFSETQ. Trimming at V came to 2 bases and at J to 8 bases, leaving 1 base not matched to a gene. The CDR3 DNA sequence: TGCGCCAGCAGCTTCGGGACAGGGGATGAGCAGTTCTTC. Protein sequence: CASSFGTGDEQFF.

This clonotype has just a few counts. V is TRBV9 and J is TRBJ1-5; possible D gene TRBD1, 6 bases. The V gene's germline CDR1 is SGDLS and CDR2 YYNGEE. V dropped 0 bases and J dropped 4 bases, with 11 bases sitting between them. The length of the CDR3 is 15 residues. CDR3 sequence: CASSVEGGGNQPQHF. As DNA, the CDR3 is TGTGCCAGCAGCGTAGAAGGGGGGGGGAATCAGCCCCAGCATTTT.

This clonotype was detected many times. The rearrangement uses TRBV20-1 and TRBJ1-6; D remains unclear. The CDR3 consists of 16 residues. Germline values: CDR1 DFQATT, CDR2 SNEGSKA (reference sequence). V was shortened by 0 bases and J by 7 bases, with 16 bases between the two germline ends. The CDR3 region is CSARDRRWQENSPLHF. The CDR3 region has the DNA TGCAGTGCTAGAGATAGAAGGTGGCAGGAGAATTCACCCCTCCACTTT.

The chain uses TRBV7-9 and TRBJ2-5; D may be TRBD1 or TRBD2 (5 bases each). From germline, CDR1 is SEHNR and CDR2 FQNEAQ (reference sequence). V was clipped by 1 base and J by 4 bases, with 10 bases between them. The CDR3 is 14 residues long. CDR3 amino acids: CASSLGGTRETQYF. The CDR3 coding sequence is TGTGCCAGCAGCTTAGGAGGGACCCGAGAGACCCAGTACTTC.

This clonotype appeared many times. The chain links TRBV20-1 to TRBJ2-7; tentative D call: TRBD1 (6 bases). The CDR3 has 14 amino acids. CDR1 and CDR2 (germline): DFQATT, SNEGSKA (reference sequence). V was cut by 6 bases and J by 6 bases, with 21 bases left in between. The CDR3 DNA reads TGCAGTGCCCTCACAGGGCGGATCCCTCCCGAGCAGTACTTC. Residues: CSALTGRIPPEQYF.

This chain links TRBV20-1 with TRBJ2-1, with no clear D. Trimming removed 0 bases at V and 7 bases at J, with 7 bases between. The CDR3 loop spans 12 amino acids. The V gene's germline CDR1 is DFQATT and CDR2 SNEGSKA (reference sequence). The CDR3 coding sequence is TGCAGTGCTAGAGATCGTGTAAATGAGCAGTTCTTC. It codes for CSARDRVNEQFF.

Ten or more counts support this clonotype. The rearrangement joins TRBV6-5 to TRBJ2-1, with D uncertain. From germline, CDR1 is MNHEY and CDR2 SVGAGI. This CDR3 region has 15 residues. V dropped 2 bases and J dropped 8 bases, with 16 bases sitting between them. Here the CDR3 reads CASSYPAELSDEQFF. The CDR3 nucleotides are TGTGCCAGCAGTTACCCAGCAGAACTTTCCGATGAGCAGTTCTTC.

A word on this clonotype: This sequence may be a read error, since a much larger clone differs from it by one base. The chain uses TRBV2 and TRBJ1-3, with no clear D. There are 12 residues in the CDR3. Trimming left V 3 bases short and J 4 bases short, with 4 bases between. Germline values: CDR1 SNHLY, CDR2 FYNNEI. The CDR3 loop reads CASSEWGNTIYF. CDR3 bases: TGTGCCAGCAGTGAGTGGGGAAACACCATATATTTT.

This clonotype has a handful of counts. The V and J genes are TRBV7-8 and TRBJ2-7; 8 bases agree with TRBD2. V trimming: 4 bases; J trimming: 2 bases; junction bases outside the gene matches: 13. CDR3 length: 17 residues. Germline loops: CDR1 SGHVS, CDR2 FQNEAQ. CDR3 nucleotide sequence: TGTGCCAGCAGCTCCCCCGGGGGGGCGGGGGGCACCTACGAGCAGTACTTC. Translating it yields CASSSPGGAGGTYEQYF. The variable domain in full, with the rest retrieved from reference TRBV7-8 and TRBJ2-7, is GAGVSQSPRYKVAKRGQDVALRCDPISGHVSLFWYQQALGQGPEFLTYFQNEAQLDKSGLPSDRFFAERPEGSVSTLKIQRTQQEDSAVYLCASSSPGGAGGTYEQYFGPGTRLTVT.

This clonotype was observed a few times. The V call is TRBV4-1, the J call TRBJ2-7, with TRBD1 identical over 10 bases. This CDR3 has 16 residues. Unmatched junction bases numbered 13, after V lost 4 bases and J lost 7 bases. Germline V gene data show CDR1 as MGHRA and CDR2 as YSYEKL. The CDR3: CASSPARGQGVWEQYF. CDR3 coding DNA: TGCGCCAGCAGCCCTGCCCGAGGACAGGGGGTATGGGAGCAGTACTTC.

This clonotype was found many times. V and J are TRBV30 and TRBJ1-5; D is perhaps TRBD1 (6 bases). The CDR3 runs 13 residues. V was shortened by 8 bases and J by 6 bases, with 17 bases between the two germline ends. The germline V gene encodes CDR1 GTSNPN and CDR2 SVGIG (reference sequence). This CDR3 is CALGAGTVQPQHF. In nucleotides, the CDR3 is TGTGCCCTGGGGGCAGGGACTGTTCAGCCCCAGCATTTT.

This clonotype turned up a few times. The chain combines TRBV3-1 with TRBJ1-6; 7 positions match TRBD1. With V trimmed by 4 bases and J by 4 bases, 7 bases remained unmatched. The CDR3 is made up of 16 amino acids. From germline, CDR1 is LGHDT and CDR2 YNNKEL (reference sequence). The CDR3 here is CASSPTGQAYNSPLHF. The CDR3 DNA is TGTGCCAGCAGCCCAACCGGACAGGCTTATAATTCACCCCTCCACTTT.

As to this clonotype: A much larger clone sits a single nucleotide away, making a read error possible. The conserved phenylalanine or tryptophan is not found at the CDR3 terminus, so this likely reflects a read error. The V call is TRBV7-2, the J call TRBJ1-5; 8 bases align to TRBD1. J lost 6 bases, V lost 5 bases, and 3 bases had no gene match. The CDR3 is 13 residues long. Germline values: CDR1 SGHTA, CDR2 FQGNSA. CDR3 protein: CASSTDRGQPQHS. Here the CDR3 DNA reads TGTGCCAGCAGCACCGACAGGGGTCAGCCCCAGCATTCT.

This clonotype was detected a few times. This chain links TRBV28 with TRBJ1-2; 7 nucleotides agree with TRBD1. The CDR3 loop spans 12 amino acids. The V and J ends lost 5 bases and 4 bases, in that order; junction bases with no gene match: 1. Per germline, CDR1 MDHEN and CDR2 SYDVKM. The CDR3 is CASSDRVYGYTF. For the CDR3, the DNA is TGTGCCAGCAGTGACAGGGTCTATGGCTACACCTTC.

This clonotype was detected many times. The genes are TRBV11-3 and TRBJ2-7; maybe TRBD1 (6 bases). V shed 5 bases and J shed 5 bases, with 25 bases lying between them. Germline loops: CDR1 SGHNT, CDR2 YENEEA. The CDR3 consists of 17 residues. The CDR3 loop is CASSPPAWDTRRDEQYF. The CDR3, as DNA: TGTGCCAGCAGCCCACCCGCCTGGGACACCCGTCGGGACGAGCAGTACTTC. Full variable domain (outside the CDR3, taken from reference TRBV11-3 and TRBJ2-7): EAGVVQSPRYKIIEKKQPVAFWCNPISGHNTLYWYLQNLGQGPELLIRYENEEAVDDSQLPKDRFSAERLKGVDSTLKIQPAELGDSAVYLCASSPPAWDTRRDEQYFGPGTRLTVT.